Listed below are T cell receptor beta chains from one sample, sequenced in a study of blood T cell repertoires in COVID-19. Generated by immunoSEQ multiplex PCR, the TCRdb table keeps only in-frame clones and is missing some. The repertoire holds around 67,000 clones, with over 70% as singletons. The sequenced sample consisted of peripheral blood. The receptor source for this set is a man aged 45-65 years with active COVID-19. Each CDR3 is given without its conserved first and last residue.

cdr3_aa: ASRKPYRTGQPSTDTQY; v_call: TRBV11-2; j_call: TRBJ2-3
cdr3_aa: ASTTGDTEAF; v_call: TRBV7-9; j_call: TRBJ1-1
cdr3_aa: ASSQAVTDTQY; v_call: TRBV4-1; j_call: TRBJ2-3
cdr3_aa: ASRRDSNYGYT; v_call: TRBV5-4; j_call: TRBJ1-2
cdr3_aa: ASSLAGLAGVDEQF; v_call: TRBV5-6; j_call: TRBJ2-1
cdr3_aa: ASSLVGELQETQY; v_call: TRBV28; j_call: TRBJ2-5
cdr3_aa: ARFAGRLY; v_call: TRBV30; j_call: TRBJ2-7
cdr3_aa: ASSLQTTDTQY; v_call: TRBV5-6; j_call: TRBJ2-3
cdr3_aa: ASSVGHPNTEAF; v_call: TRBV9; j_call: TRBJ1-1
cdr3_aa: ASSYTGTMNTEAF; v_call: TRBV7-8; j_call: TRBJ1-1
cdr3_aa: ASRWGTGIHQPQH; v_call: TRBV12-2; j_call: TRBJ1-5
cdr3_aa: ASSLLAVSTDTQY; v_call: TRBV7-2; j_call: TRBJ2-3
cdr3_aa: ASSLLGQNYGYT; v_call: TRBV28; j_call: TRBJ1-2
cdr3_aa: ASSLDGGGGYT; v_call: TRBV7-9; j_call: TRBJ1-2
cdr3_aa: ASSHGDRGYNEQF; v_call: TRBV4-2; j_call: TRBJ2-1
cdr3_aa: ASSSADRAGGYT; v_call: TRBV5-4; j_call: TRBJ1-2
cdr3_aa: ASSTGFTGELF; v_call: TRBV19; j_call: TRBJ2-2
cdr3_aa: ASSPGTPEWGYT; v_call: TRBV14; j_call: TRBJ1-2
cdr3_aa: ASSPLSNQPQH; v_call: TRBV28; j_call: TRBJ1-5
cdr3_aa: ASSFSGSYNEQF; v_call: TRBV3-1/TRBV3-2; j_call: TRBJ2-1
cdr3_aa: ASSQNRVSPTGELF; v_call: TRBV18; j_call: TRBJ2-2
cdr3_aa: ASSLRGIGEAF; v_call: TRBV19; j_call: TRBJ1-1
cdr3_aa: ARSLVLREYYNEQF; v_call: TRBV5-3; j_call: TRBJ2-1
cdr3_aa: ATSDSRNSGNTIY; v_call: TRBV24-1; j_call: TRBJ1-3
cdr3_aa: ASSPLTGRYTEAF; v_call: TRBV7-2; j_call: TRBJ1-1
cdr3_aa: ASSLAGGKGNEQF; v_call: TRBV27; j_call: TRBJ2-1
cdr3_aa: ASSLAWGTRHSQGAGELF; v_call: TRBV7-2; j_call: TRBJ2-2
cdr3_aa: ASSLAGYEQY; v_call: TRBV28; j_call: TRBJ2-7
cdr3_aa: ASRPPGQDESPLH; v_call: TRBV19; j_call: TRBJ1-6
cdr3_aa: ASSFPGSGELF; v_call: TRBV7-3; j_call: TRBJ2-2
cdr3_aa: ASSPDRSPGGYT; v_call: TRBV5-1; j_call: TRBJ1-2
cdr3_aa: ASSIEATGLTYEQY; v_call: TRBV19; j_call: TRBJ2-7
cdr3_aa: ASSIWTTSNQPQH; v_call: TRBV19; j_call: TRBJ1-5
cdr3_aa: ATETSGSSYNEQF; v_call: TRBV24-1; j_call: TRBJ2-1
cdr3_aa: ASSLVVPPSNYGYT; v_call: TRBV11-2; j_call: TRBJ1-2
cdr3_aa: ASRQGLGQETQY; v_call: TRBV5-1; j_call: TRBJ2-5
cdr3_aa: ASSYRDGYT; v_call: TRBV11-1; j_call: TRBJ1-2
cdr3_aa: ASTDLGVSGDTQY; v_call: TRBV13; j_call: TRBJ2-3
cdr3_aa: AISEWDRGPEQY; v_call: TRBV10-3; j_call: TRBJ2-7
cdr3_aa: ASSRDRGRETQY; v_call: TRBV11-1; j_call: TRBJ2-5
cdr3_aa: AWSLALGLAEQY; v_call: TRBV30; j_call: TRBJ2-7
cdr3_aa: ASSFPRGPLH; v_call: TRBV28; j_call: TRBJ1-6
cdr3_aa: ASSLVARTSGRETQY; v_call: TRBV5-4; j_call: TRBJ2-5
cdr3_aa: ASSYGQGAGQPQH; v_call: TRBV6-6; j_call: TRBJ1-5
cdr3_aa: ASRGTSGASYEQY; v_call: TRBV27; j_call: TRBJ2-7
cdr3_aa: ASSRSGGSTDTQY; v_call: TRBV18; j_call: TRBJ2-3
cdr3_aa: ASSFYRDSLNTEAF; v_call: TRBV28; j_call: TRBJ1-1
cdr3_aa: ASSTRQGNEPQH; v_call: TRBV7-2; j_call: TRBJ1-5
cdr3_aa: ASSLTYRDSDCYGYT; v_call: TRBV14; j_call: TRBJ1-2
cdr3_aa: SPHQGAGTEAF; v_call: TRBV29-1; j_call: TRBJ1-1
cdr3_aa: ASSLATGGETQY; v_call: TRBV7-9; j_call: TRBJ2-5
cdr3_aa: ASSTGGTGELF; v_call: TRBV7-3; j_call: TRBJ2-2
cdr3_aa: AWSPLGLAGQETQY; v_call: TRBV30; j_call: TRBJ2-5
cdr3_aa: ASSYSGTGQDEQY; v_call: TRBV6-5; j_call: TRBJ2-7
cdr3_aa: ASNPGQGSNTGELF; v_call: TRBV7-2; j_call: TRBJ2-2